The subject of this entry is one TCR beta chain. This specimen belongs to a study of blood T cell repertoires in COVID-19. The V gene end was trimmed by 3 bases and the J gene end by 2 bases; junction bases not matched to a gene: 7. CDR1 and CDR2 from the germline V gene are LNHDA and SQIVND (reference sequence). The CDR3 is 15 amino acids. Profiled with immunoSEQ multiplex PCR; TCRdb holds only in-frame clones, not every one. This table holds more than 200,000 clones, about 85% found once. The V gene is TRBV19, the J gene TRBJ2-7, with TRBD1 matching 7 bases. Sequencing used peripheral blood. This TCR came from a man in his 70s with acute or convalescent COVID-19. This CDR3 reads CASSISGQITYEQYF. CDR3 DNA: TGTGCCAGTAGTATTTCGGGACAGATCACCTACGAGCAGTACTTC.